These T cell receptor beta chains were read from a single sample in a study of T cell repertoires in cytomegalovirus infection. Via MiXCR, TCRdb re-called the reads, giving one row per CDR3 protein. Of approximately 630,000 distinct CDR3 sequences listed, 24% are singletons. The sequenced sample was CD8+ T cells from PBMCs. These receptors originate from a human donor in good health (CMV status not recorded). Some clones in this sample may be carry-over from other donors' samples. The CDR3 runs from the conserved cysteine through the conserved F or W. The D gene is left open where the match is weak. Clone size is given for some rows only: seen once, a few or many times, or a class if the clone is expanded.

>NA|NA|TRBJ2-5|TRBV6-2/TRBV6-3
TGTGCCAGCAGTCCTACTCTGTACCAAGAGACCCAGTACTTC
CASSPTLYQETQYF
>NA|few|TRBJ1-2|TRBV6-2/TRBV6-3
TGTGCCAGCATGGTTAACTATGGCTACACCTTC
CASMVNYGYTF
>NA|NA|TRBJ1-4|TRBV12-3/TRBV12-4
TGTGTCAGCAATGGCAGGGCAACTAATGAAAAACTGTTTTTT
CVSNGRATNEKLFF
>TRBD2|NA|TRBJ2-1|TRBV7-8
TGTGCCAGCAGCTCCCATTTAGCGGGGGGGGACTACAATGAGCAGTTCTTC
CASSSHLAGGDYNEQFF
>NA|NA|TRBJ2-1|TRBV19
TGTGCCAGTAACGGCCCGGGTGCCGTCAGCTCCTACAATGAGCAGTTCTTC
CASNGPGAVSSYNEQFF
>NA|many|TRBJ2-1|TRBV6-2/TRBV6-3
TGTGCCAGCCTTCTGAGCTCCTACAATGAGCAGTTCTTC
CASLLSSYNEQFF
>TRBD1|once|TRBJ2-7|TRBV4-2
TGTGCCAGCAGCCAGCTGACAGGGGCGACGTCCTACGAGCAGTACTTC
CASSQLTGATSYEQYF
>NA|many|TRBJ2-2|TRBV7-9
TGTGCCAGCAGCTTCCCATACGGGGAGCTGTTTTTT
CASSFPYGELFF
>TRBD1|NA|TRBJ2-3|TRBV29-1
TGCAGCGTTGAGGCCCAGGGGGCTGGGAGGCAGTATTTT
CSVEAQGAGRQYF
>NA|NA|TRBJ1-1|TRBV19
TGTGCCAGTAGTCCAGGTCAGGGAACCATGGGCACTGAAGCTTTCTTT
CASSPGQGTMGTEAFF
>TRBD2|few|TRBJ2-3|TRBV20-1
TGCAGTGCTAGAGATCTCCTAGCGGGGGGGCCTGATGGCACAGATACGCAGTATTTT
CSARDLLAGGPDGTDTQYF
>NA|many|TRBJ1-1|TRBV7-2
TGTGCCAGCAGCTTAGGAGCCAAAGAAGCTTTCTTT
CASSLGAKEAFF
>NA|few|TRBJ1-4|TRBV25-1
TGTGCCAGCAGTGACGTTGAGGACAGCATAATCACAACTAATGAAAAACTGTTTTTT
CASSDVEDSIITTNEKLFF
>NA|NA|TRBJ1-2|TRBV12-3/TRBV12-4
TGTGCCAGCAGTTTAGGGGGTAGGGGGGGATATGGCTACACCTTC
CASSLGGRGGYGYTF
>NA|NA|TRBJ2-1|TRBV6-2/TRBV6-3
TGTGCCAGCAGGTCCCATCTAGCAAATGAGCAGTTCTTC
CASRSHLANEQFF
>NA|NA|TRBJ2-3|TRBV29-1
TGCAGCGTTGGAGGGGACAATACGCAGTATTTT
CSVGGDNTQYF
>TRBD2|NA|TRBJ2-2|TRBV29-1
TGCAGCGTTGTTAGCGGGGGCGCCGGGGAGCTGTTTTTT
CSVVSGGAGELFF
>TRBD2|few|TRBJ2-1|TRBV29-1
TGCAGCGTTGTAGCGGGGCCCTACAATGAGCAGTTCTTC
CSVVAGPYNEQFF
>TRBD2|NA|TRBJ2-1|TRBV6-5
TGTGCCAGCAGTTACTCTAGCGGGATGGAGCAGTTCTTC
CASSYSSGMEQFF
>NA|NA|TRBJ2-7|TRBV6-2/TRBV6-3
TGTGCCAGCAGCCCGGGACGCATGTTCTCCTACGAGCAGTACTTC
CASSPGRMFSYEQYF
>NA|many|TRBJ1-2|TRBV6-1
TGTGCCAGCAGGCCCAGGGACGGCTATGGCTACACCTTC
CASRPRDGYGYTF
>NA|many|TRBJ2-2|TRBV7-2
TGTGCCAGCAGCTTAGCGCCGGGGGCCCCCGGGGAGCTGTTTTTT
CASSLAPGAPGELFF
>NA|few|TRBJ1-1|TRBV7-9
TGTGCCAGCAGCTTATCAGGAGGGACCACTGAAGCTTTCTTT
CASSLSGGTTEAFF
>TRBD1|NA|TRBJ1-6|TRBV28
TGTGCCAGCAGTTCCATCGAACAGGGGCTAAATTCACCCCTCCACTTT
CASSSIEQGLNSPLHF
>TRBD1|few|TRBJ2-4|TRBV12-3/TRBV12-4
TGTGCCAGCAGTTTCAGAGGGACAGGGATTACGGGGGTGAGCGGAATTCAGTACTTC
CASSFRGTGITGVSGIQYF
>TRBD2|NA|TRBJ2-2|TRBV6-2/TRBV6-3
TGTGCCAGCAGCCGGGGGGACTACTTCAGCGGGGAGCTGTTTTTT
CASSRGDYFSGELFF
>NA|many|TRBJ2-1|TRBV12-5
TGTGCTAGTGGTTTGGCCCACAATGAGCAGTTCTTC
CASGLAHNEQFF
>NA|few|TRBJ1-5|TRBV20-1
TGCAGTGCTAGGGAGGGGCCGCAGCCGTTCTATCAGCCCCAGCATTTT
CSAREGPQPFYQPQHF
>NA|few|TRBJ2-1|TRBV28
TGTGCCAGCAGTTTAAGGCCTTACGGTGTAGATGAGCAGTTCTTC
CASSLRPYGVDEQFF